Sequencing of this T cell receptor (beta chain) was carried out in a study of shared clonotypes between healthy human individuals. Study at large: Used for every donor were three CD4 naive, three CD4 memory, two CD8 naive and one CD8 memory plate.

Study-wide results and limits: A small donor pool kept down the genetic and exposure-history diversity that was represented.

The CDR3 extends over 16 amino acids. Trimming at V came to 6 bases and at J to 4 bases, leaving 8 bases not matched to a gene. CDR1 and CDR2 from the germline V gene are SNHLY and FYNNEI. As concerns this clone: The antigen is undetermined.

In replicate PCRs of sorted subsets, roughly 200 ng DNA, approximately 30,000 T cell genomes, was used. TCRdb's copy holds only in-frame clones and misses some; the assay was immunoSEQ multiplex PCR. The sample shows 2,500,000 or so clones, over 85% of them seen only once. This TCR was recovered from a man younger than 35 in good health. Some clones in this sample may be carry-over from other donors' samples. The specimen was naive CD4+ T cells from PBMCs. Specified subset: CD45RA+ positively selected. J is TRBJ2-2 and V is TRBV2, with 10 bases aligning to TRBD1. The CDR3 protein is CASSRDRGLGTGELFF. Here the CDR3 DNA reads TGTGCCAGCAGCAGAGACAGGGGGCTCGGCACCGGGGAGCTGTTTTTT.